This T cell receptor (beta chain) was sequenced during a study of shared clonotypes between healthy human individuals. The assay ran at deep level. Repertoires were generated with immunoSEQ multiplex PCR, while TCRdb's copy carries only in-frame clones and drops some. The sample shows about 1 million clones, 60% to 80% of them seen only once. Findings and caveats of the study: The rarefaction results pointed to incomplete sorted-subset sequencing despite large depth.

As to this clone: What it binds is not known.

CDR1 and CDR2 from the germline V gene are SGDLS and YYNGEE. CDR3 length equals 15 residues. Trimming pared 4 bases from V and 4 bases from J, leaving 17 bases between. The sequencing input was memory CD4+ T cells sorted from blood. Subset described: CD45RA-negative fraction. The sequence derives from a man aged 18 to 30 in good health. The V and J genes are TRBV9 and TRBJ1-1; D is unresolved. The CDR3 loop reads CASSPIPVGGTEAFF. DNA of the CDR3: TGTGCCAGCAGCCCCATCCCCGTTGGCGGCACTGAAGCTTTCTTT. The variable domain in full, with the rest retrieved from reference TRBV9 and TRBJ1-1, is DSGVTQTPKHLITATGQRVTLRCSPRSGDLSVYWYQQSLDQGLQFLIQYYNGEERAKGNILERFSAQQFPDLHSELNLSSLELGDSALYFCASSPIPVGGTEAFFGQGTRLTVV.